These T cell receptor beta chains were read from a single sample in a study of B cell selection in AIRE deficiency. TCRdb keeps only in-frame clones here, not all; method: immunoSEQ multiplex PCR. The sample gives tens of thousands of clones, about 95% of which show up once; 0.15% to 0.2% is in the top ten. Sequencing was done on a sample of CD4+CD127+ conventional T cells sorted from PBMCs. These receptors all stem from a human donor in good health. Each CDR3 is given with its conserved first and last residue. D genes are given only for firm matches. The size field is filled for only some rows; it gives once, few, many or a size class.

TRBV9	TRBJ2-1	TRBD1	-	CASSVGGAGTGFNEQFF	TGTGCCAGCAGCGTAGGAGGAGCGGGGACAGGGTTCAATGAGCAGTTCTTC
TRBV30	TRBJ1-1	-	-	CAWSFRGDAEAFF	TGTGCCTGGAGTTTCAGGGGAGATGCTGAAGCTTTCTTT
TRBV19	TRBJ1-5	-	-	CASKGIYSNQPQHF	TGTGCCAGTAAAGGTATCTATAGCAATCAGCCCCAGCATTTT
TRBV29-1	TRBJ1-1	-	-	CSVGLPKNTEAFF	TGCAGCGTTGGTCTGCCCAAAAACACTGAAGCTTTCTTT
TRBV5-1	TRBJ2-1	TRBD2	-	CASSPNPPSGGSGYNEQFF	TGCGCCAGCAGCCCCAATCCCCCTAGCGGGGGTTCGGGATACAATGAGCAGTTCTTC
TRBV7-7	TRBJ2-5	-	-	CASSLGGTPPKETQYF	TGTGCCAGCAGCTTAGGGGGGACCCCCCCGAAGGAGACCCAGTACTTC
TRBV7-2	TRBJ1-1	-	-	CASSRPGGRLNTEAFF	TGTGCCAGCAGCCGTCCGGGAGGGCGGCTGAACACTGAAGCTTTCTTT
TRBV9	TRBJ2-5	TRBD1	-	CASSPGQAFETQYF	TGTGCCAGCAGTCCGGGACAGGCGTTCGAGACCCAGTACTTC
TRBV7-9	TRBJ2-7	-	-	CASSLGPNLYEQYF	TGTGCCAGCAGCTTAGGTCCGAATTTATACGAGCAGTACTTC
TRBV2	TRBJ2-1	TRBD2	-	CASSRGSSGGGYNEQFF	TGTGCCAGCAGCAGAGGGTCTAGCGGGGGGGGCTACAATGAGCAGTTCTTC
TRBV11-2	TRBJ1-5	TRBD1	-	CASSLGTGGNQPQHF	TGTGCCAGCAGCTTAGGGACAGGGGGCAATCAGCCCCAGCATTTT
TRBV2	TRBJ2-7	-	few	CASSEEDYEQYF	TGTGCCAGCAGTGAAGAGGACTACGAGCAGTACTTC
TRBV29-1	TRBJ1-1	TRBD1	-	CSVEVRDREGTEAFF	TGCAGCGTTGAAGTAAGGGACAGGGAGGGCACTGAAGCTTTCTTT
TRBV9	TRBJ2-3	-	-	CASSPAGLRTDTQYF	TGTGCCAGCAGCCCGGCTGGACTTCGCACAGATACGCAGTATTTT
TRBV15	TRBJ2-6	TRBD1	once	CATSSNRDRGHSGANVLTF	TGTGCCACCAGCAGTAACCGGGACAGGGGCCACTCTGGGGCCAACGTCCTGACTTTC
TRBV5-6	TRBJ2-2	TRBD2	-	CASSFVTSGNTGELFF	TGTGCCAGCAGCTTTGTAACTAGCGGAAACACCGGGGAGCTGTTTTTT
TRBV18	TRBJ1-2	-	-	CASSRDPNYGYTF	TGTGCCAGCTCTCGGGACCCCAACTATGGCTACACCTTC
TRBV18	TRBJ1-5	-	-	CASSPATAYSNQPQHF	TGTGCCAGCTCGCCTGCTACGGCCTATAGCAATCAGCCCCAGCATTTT
TRBV19	TRBJ1-3	-	-	CASSIWAGENGNTIYF	TGTGCCAGTAGTATCTGGGCAGGTGAAAATGGAAACACCATATATTTT
TRBV7-9	TRBJ2-3	TRBD1	-	CASSLSLIQGSTDTQYF	TGTGCCAGCAGCTTATCTCTAATACAGGGGAGCACAGATACGCAGTATTTT
TRBV14	TRBJ1-5	-	-	CASSQDYRQGNQPQHF	TGTGCCAGCAGCCAAGATTATCGGCAGGGCAATCAGCCCCAGCATTTT
TRBV5-6	TRBJ1-1	TRBD1	-	CASSPGTGFGKINTEAFF	TGTGCCAGCAGCCCCGGGACAGGGTTTGGGAAAATTAACACTGAAGCTTTCTTT
TRBV5-1	TRBJ2-7	TRBD1	-	CASSGTGTGVYEQYF	TGCGCCAGCAGCGGAACCGGGACAGGAGTTTACGAGCAGTACTTC
TRBV18	TRBJ2-5	-	-	CASSPLVRGAETQYF	TGTGCCAGCTCACCATTGGTAAGGGGCGCGGAGACCCAGTACTTC
TRBV15	TRBJ1-3	-	-	CATSRDWGSSGNTIYF	TGTGCCACCAGCAGAGATTGGGGCAGTTCTGGAAACACCATATATTTT
TRBV6-1	TRBJ1-2	-	-	CASSKGRGFDYGYTF	TGTGCCAGCAGTAAAGGGAGGGGGTTCGACTATGGCTACACCTTC
TRBV29-1	TRBJ1-2	-	-	CSVDPRARGYTF	TGCAGCGTTGACCCGCGGGCGCGGGGCTACACCTTC
TRBV6-5	TRBJ2-2	-	-	CASRREVTGELFF	TGTGCCAGCAGGAGGGAAGTAACCGGGGAGCTGTTTTTT